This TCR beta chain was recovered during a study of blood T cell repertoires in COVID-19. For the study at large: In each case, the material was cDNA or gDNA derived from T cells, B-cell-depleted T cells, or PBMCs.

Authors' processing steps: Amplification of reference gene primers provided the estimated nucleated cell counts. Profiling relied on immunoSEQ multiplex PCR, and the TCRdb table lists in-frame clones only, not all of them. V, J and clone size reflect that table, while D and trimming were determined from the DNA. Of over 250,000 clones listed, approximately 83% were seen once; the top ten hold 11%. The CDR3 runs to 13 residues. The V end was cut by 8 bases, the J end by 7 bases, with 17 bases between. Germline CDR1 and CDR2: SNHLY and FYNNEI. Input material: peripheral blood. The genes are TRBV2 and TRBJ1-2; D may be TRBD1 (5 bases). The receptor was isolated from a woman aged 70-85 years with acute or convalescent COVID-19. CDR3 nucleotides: TGTGCCAGCGGGGGGTCAAGGGGCCCTGGCTACACCTTC. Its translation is CASGGSRGPGYTF.